The TCR beta chain under discussion was sequenced for a study of blood T cell repertoires in COVID-19. Study overall: Acute-phase and convalescent COVID-19 samples originated in the United States, Italy and Spain.

Clones were sequenced by immunoSEQ multiplex PCR, and TCRdb holds only the in-frame ones, with some missing. The sample has fewer than 400,000 clones; around 85% are singletons. CDR1 and CDR2 (germline): SGDLS, YYNGEE. This CDR3 has 15 residues. V gave up 3 bases and J gave up 4 bases; unmatched junction bases: 9. Sample: peripheral blood. The V and J genes are TRBV9 and TRBJ1-1; 7 nucleotides align to TRBD1. The clonotype was recovered from a young woman with acute or convalescent COVID-19. The CDR3 is CASSADEGAGTEAFF. Written as DNA, the CDR3 is TGTGCCAGCAGCGCCGACGAGGGGGCCGGCACTGAAGCTTTCTTT.